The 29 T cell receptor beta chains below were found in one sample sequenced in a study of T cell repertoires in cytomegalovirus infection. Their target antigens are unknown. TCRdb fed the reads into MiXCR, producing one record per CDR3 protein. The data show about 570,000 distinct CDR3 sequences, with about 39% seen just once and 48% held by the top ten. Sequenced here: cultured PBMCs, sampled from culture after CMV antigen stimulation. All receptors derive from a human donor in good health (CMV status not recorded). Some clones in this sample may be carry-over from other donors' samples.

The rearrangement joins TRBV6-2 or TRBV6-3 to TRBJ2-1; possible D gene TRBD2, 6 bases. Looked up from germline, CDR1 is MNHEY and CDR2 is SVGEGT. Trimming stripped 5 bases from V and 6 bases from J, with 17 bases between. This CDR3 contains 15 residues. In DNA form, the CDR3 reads TGTGCCAGCAGTACAGTCTGGGGAGGAGGCAATGAGCAGTTCTTC. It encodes CASSTVWGGGNEQFF.

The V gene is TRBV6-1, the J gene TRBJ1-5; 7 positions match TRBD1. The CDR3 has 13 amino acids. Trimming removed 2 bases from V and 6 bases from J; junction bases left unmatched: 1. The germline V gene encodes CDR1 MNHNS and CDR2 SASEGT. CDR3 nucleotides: TGTGCCAGCAGTGAAACAGGGGCTCAGCCCCAGCATTTT. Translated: CASSETGAQPQHF.

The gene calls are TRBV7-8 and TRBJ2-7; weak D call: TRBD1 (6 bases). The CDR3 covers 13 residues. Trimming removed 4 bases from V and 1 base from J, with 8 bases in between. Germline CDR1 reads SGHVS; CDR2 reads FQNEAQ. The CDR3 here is CASSWGHSYEQYF. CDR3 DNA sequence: TGTGCCAGCAGCTGGGGACATTCCTACGAGCAGTACTTC. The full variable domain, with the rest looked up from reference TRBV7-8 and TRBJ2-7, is GAGVSQSPRYKVAKRGQDVALRCDPISGHVSLFWYQQALGQGPEFLTYFQNEAQLDKSGLPSDRFFAERPEGSVSTLKIQRTQQEDSAVYLCASSWGHSYEQYFGPGTRLTVT.

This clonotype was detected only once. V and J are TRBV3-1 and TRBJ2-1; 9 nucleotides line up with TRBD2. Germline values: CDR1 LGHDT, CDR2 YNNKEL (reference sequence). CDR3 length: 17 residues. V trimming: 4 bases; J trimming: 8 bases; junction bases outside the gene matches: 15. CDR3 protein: CASSRQLSGGPTHEQFF. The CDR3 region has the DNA TGTGCCAGCAGCCGACAACTCAGCGGGGGGCCAACCCATGAGCAGTTCTTC.

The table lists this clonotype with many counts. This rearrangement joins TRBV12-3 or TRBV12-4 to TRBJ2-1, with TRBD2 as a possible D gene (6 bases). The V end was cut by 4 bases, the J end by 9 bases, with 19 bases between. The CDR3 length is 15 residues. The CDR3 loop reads CASSSRDSERAEQFF. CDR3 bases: TGTGCCAGCAGTTCCCGGGACTCAGAACGGGCTGAGCAGTTCTTC.

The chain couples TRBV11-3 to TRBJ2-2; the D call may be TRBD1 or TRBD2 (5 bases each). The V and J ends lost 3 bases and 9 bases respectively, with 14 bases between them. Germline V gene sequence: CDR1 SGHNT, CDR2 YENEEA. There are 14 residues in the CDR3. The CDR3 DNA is TGTGCCAGCAGCTTGGGGACCGCGTCGTGGGAGCTGTTTTTT. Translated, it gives CASSLGTASWELFF.

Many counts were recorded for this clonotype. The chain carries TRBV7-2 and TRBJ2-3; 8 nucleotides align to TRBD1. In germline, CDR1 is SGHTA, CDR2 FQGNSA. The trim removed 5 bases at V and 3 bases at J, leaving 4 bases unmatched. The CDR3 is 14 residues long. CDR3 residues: CASSIGQGTDTQYF. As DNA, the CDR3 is TGTGCCAGCAGCATCGGACAGGGAACAGATACGCAGTATTTT.

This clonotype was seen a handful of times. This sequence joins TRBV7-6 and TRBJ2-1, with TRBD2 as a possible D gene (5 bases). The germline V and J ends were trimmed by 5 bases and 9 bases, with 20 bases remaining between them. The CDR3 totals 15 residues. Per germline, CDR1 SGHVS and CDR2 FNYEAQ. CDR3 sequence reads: CASSQRTEPFLEQFF. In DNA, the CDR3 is TGTGCCAGCAGCCAGCGGACGGAACCCTTTCTTGAGCAGTTCTTC.

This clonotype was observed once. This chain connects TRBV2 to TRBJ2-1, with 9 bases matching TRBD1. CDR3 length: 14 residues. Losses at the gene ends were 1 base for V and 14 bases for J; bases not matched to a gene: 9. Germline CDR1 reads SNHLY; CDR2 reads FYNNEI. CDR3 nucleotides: TGTGCCAGCAGTGAAGTTGCGAAGGGACAGGGAGAGTTCTTC. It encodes CASSEVAKGQGEFF.

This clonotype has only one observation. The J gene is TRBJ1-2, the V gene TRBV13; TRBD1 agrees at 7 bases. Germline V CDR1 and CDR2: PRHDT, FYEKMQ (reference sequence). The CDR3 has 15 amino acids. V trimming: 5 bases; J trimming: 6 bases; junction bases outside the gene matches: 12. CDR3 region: CASSAGTARRDGYTF. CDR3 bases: TGTGCCAGCAGCGCCGGGACAGCCAGACGGGATGGCTACACCTTC.

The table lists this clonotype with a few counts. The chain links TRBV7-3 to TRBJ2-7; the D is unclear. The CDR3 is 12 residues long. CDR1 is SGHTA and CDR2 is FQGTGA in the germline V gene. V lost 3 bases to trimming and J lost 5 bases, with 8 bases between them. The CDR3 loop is CASSLDGDEQYF. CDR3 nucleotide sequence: TGTGCCAGCAGCTTGGACGGCGACGAGCAGTACTTC. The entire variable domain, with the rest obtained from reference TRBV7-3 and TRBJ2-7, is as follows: GAGVSQTPSNKVTEKGKYVELRCDPISGHTALYWYRQSLGQGPEFLIYFQGTGAADDSGLPNDRFFAVRPEGSVSTLKIQRTERGDSAVYLCASSLDGDEQYFGPGTRLTVT.

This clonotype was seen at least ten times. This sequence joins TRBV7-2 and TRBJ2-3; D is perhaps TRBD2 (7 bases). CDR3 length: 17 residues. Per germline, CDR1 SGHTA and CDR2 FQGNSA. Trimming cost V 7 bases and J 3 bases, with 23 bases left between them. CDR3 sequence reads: CASTLRGLADGTDTQYF. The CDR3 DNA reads TGTGCCAGCACCCTTCGGGGGCTAGCGGATGGTACAGATACGCAGTATTTT.

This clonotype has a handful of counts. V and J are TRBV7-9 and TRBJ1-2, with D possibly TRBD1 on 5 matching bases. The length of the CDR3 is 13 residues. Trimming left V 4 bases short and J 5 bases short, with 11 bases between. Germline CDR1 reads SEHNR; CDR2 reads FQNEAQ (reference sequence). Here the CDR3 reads CASSSADRYGYTF. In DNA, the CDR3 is TGTGCCAGCAGCTCCGCCGACAGATATGGCTACACCTTC.

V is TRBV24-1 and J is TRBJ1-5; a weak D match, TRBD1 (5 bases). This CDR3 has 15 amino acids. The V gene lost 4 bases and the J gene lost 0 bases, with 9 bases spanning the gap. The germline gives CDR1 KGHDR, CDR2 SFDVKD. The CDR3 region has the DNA TGTGCCACCAGTGACCGCAGGGATAGCAATCAGCCCCAGCATTTT. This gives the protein CATSDRRDSNQPQHF.

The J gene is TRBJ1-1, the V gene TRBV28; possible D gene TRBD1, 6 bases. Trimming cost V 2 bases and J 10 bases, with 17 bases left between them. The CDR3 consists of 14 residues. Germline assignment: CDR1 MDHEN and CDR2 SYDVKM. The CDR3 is CASSLSGGGYGAFF. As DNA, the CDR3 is TGTGCCAGCAGTTTAAGCGGGGGCGGGTATGGAGCTTTCTTT.

The CDR3 bases are TGTGCCAGCAGCTTAGCGGGAGGGTCTGTGGGAGAGCAGTTCTTC. Its translation: CASSLAGGSVGEQFF. The chain joins TRBV7-2 to TRBJ2-1; TRBD2 agrees at 7 bases. CDR3 length: 15 residues. The V gene's germline CDR1 is SGHTA and CDR2 FQGNSA. V shed 0 bases, J shed 10 bases, and the junction held 9 bases outside the gene matches.

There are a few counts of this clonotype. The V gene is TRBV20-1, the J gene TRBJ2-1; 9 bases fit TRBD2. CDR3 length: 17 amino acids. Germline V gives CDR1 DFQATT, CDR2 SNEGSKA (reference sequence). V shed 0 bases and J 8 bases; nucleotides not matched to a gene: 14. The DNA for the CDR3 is TGCAGTGCTAGAGATACCATAAGCGGGGGGCTTTCTGATGAGCAGTTCTTC. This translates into CSARDTISGGLSDEQFF.

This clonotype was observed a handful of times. CDR3 sequence (DNA): TGTGCCAGTGGGATGACTAGCGGGGGAGGAGATACGCAGTATTTT. Translating gives CASGMTSGGGDTQYF. The chain carries TRBV19 and TRBJ2-3; 12 positions match TRBD2. Per the germline V gene, CDR1 is LNHDA and CDR2 is SQIVND (reference sequence). CDR3 length: 15 amino acids. J was trimmed by 5 bases and V by 8 bases; bases with no gene match: 8. The full variable domain, completed using reference TRBV19 and TRBJ2-3, is DGGITQSPKYLFRKEGQNVTLSCEQNLNHDAMYWYRQDPGQGLRLIYYSQIVNDFQKGDIAEGYSVSREKKESFPLTVTSAQKNPTAFYLCASGMTSGGGDTQYFGPGTRLTVL.

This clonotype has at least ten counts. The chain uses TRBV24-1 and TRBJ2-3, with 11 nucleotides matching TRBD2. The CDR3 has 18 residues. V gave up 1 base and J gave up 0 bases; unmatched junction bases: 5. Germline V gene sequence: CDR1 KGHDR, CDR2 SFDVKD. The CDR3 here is CATSDFRTSGLSTDTQYF. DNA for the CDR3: TGTGCCACCAGTGATTTTCGGACTAGCGGGTTAAGCACAGATACGCAGTATTTT.

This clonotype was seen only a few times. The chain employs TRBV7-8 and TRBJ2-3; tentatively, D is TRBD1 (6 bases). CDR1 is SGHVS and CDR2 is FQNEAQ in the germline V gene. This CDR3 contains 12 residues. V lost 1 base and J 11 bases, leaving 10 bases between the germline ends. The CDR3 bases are TGTGCCAGCAGCTTAGGGGACACGAAGCAGTATTTT. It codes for CASSLGDTKQYF.

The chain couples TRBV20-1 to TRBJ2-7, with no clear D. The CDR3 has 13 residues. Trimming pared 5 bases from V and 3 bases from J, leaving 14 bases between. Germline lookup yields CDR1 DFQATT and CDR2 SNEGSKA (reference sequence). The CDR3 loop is CSALGRADYEQYF. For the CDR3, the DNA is TGCAGTGCTTTAGGACGGGCCGACTACGAGCAGTACTTC.

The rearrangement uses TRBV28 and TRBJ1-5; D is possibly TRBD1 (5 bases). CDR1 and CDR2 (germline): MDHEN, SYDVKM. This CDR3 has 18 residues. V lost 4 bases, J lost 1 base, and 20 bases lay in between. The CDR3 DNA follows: TGTGCCAGCAGTTCGCCCCGGGGGGGGGGGTCAAGCAATCAGCCCCAGCATTTT. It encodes CASSSPRGGGSSNQPQHF.

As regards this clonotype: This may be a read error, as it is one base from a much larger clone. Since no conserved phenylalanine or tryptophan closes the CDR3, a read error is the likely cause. CDR3 protein: CASSLVAGAEAFL. The CDR3 nucleotides read TGTGCCAGCAGCTTAGTGGCGGGGGCGGAAGCTTTCTTG. The chain joins TRBV7-6 to TRBJ1-1, with D maybe TRBD1 (6 bases). CDR3 length: 13 residues. The V end was cut by 1 base, the J end by 8 bases, with 11 bases between. Per germline, CDR1 SGHVS and CDR2 FNYEAQ.

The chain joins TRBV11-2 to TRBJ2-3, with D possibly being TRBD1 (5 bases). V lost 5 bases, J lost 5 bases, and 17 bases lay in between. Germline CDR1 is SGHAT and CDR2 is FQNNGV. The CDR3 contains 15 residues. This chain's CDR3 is CASSTAFRVQDTQYF. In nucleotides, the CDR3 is TGTGCCAGCAGCACCGCCTTCAGGGTTCAAGATACGCAGTATTTT. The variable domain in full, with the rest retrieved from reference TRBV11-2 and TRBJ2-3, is EAGVAQSPRYKIIEKRQSVAFWCNPISGHATLYWYQQILGQGPKLLIQFQNNGVVDDSQLPKDRFSAERLKGVDSTLKIQPAKLEDSAVYLCASSTAFRVQDTQYFGPGTRLTVL.

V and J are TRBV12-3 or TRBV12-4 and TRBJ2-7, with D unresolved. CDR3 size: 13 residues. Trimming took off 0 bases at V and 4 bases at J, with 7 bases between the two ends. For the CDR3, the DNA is TGTGCCAGCAGTTTAGCCCCGGGTTACGAGCAGTACTTC. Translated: CASSLAPGYEQYF.

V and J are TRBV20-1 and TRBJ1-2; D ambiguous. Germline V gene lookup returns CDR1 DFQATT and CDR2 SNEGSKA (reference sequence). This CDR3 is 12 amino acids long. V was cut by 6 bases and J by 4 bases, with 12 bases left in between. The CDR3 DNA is TGCAGTGCAGCGCCGGGCGCCTATGGCTACACCTTC. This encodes CSAAPGAYGYTF.

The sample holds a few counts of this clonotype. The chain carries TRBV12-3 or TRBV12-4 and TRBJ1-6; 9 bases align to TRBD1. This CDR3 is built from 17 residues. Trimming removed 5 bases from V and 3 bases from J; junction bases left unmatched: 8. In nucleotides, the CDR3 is TGTGCCAGCAGTGCCCCACGGGACAGGGACTATAATTCACCCCTCCACTTT. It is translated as CASSAPRDRDYNSPLHF.

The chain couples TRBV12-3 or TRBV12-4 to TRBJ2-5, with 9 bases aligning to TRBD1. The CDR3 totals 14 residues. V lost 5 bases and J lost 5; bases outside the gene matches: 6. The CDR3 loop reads CASSHRGPGETQYF. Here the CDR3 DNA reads TGTGCCAGCAGTCACAGGGGGCCTGGGGAGACCCAGTACTTC.

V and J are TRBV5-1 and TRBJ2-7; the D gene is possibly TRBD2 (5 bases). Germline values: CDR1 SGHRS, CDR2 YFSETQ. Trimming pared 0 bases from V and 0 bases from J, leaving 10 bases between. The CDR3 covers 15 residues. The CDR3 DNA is TGCGCCAGCAGCTTGGAGCCGGGGAGCTCCTACGAGCAGTACTTC. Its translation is CASSLEPGSSYEQYF.